The sequence of this T cell receptor beta chain was determined in a study of blood T cell repertoires in COVID-19. About the study: Sites in the United States, Italy and Spain provided acute and convalescent COVID-19 samples. T cells, B-cell-depleted T cells, or PBMCs supplied cDNA or gDNA.

Original handling: Amplified reference gene primers provided the basis for estimating nucleated cell counts. The repertoire was sequenced with immunoSEQ multiplex PCR; TCRdb's copy has only in-frame clones and lacks some. The DNA was the basis for D and trimming; V, J and clone size are from that table. The sample lists around 220,000 clones, nearly 90% occurring once. This clone was counted a single time. Material for sequencing was peripheral blood. This sequence was found in a woman aged 35 to 49 who had recovered from COVID-19.

CDR3 region: CASSLGLAGVLETQYF. In DNA form, the CDR3 reads TGTGCCAGCAGCTTAGGGTTAGCGGGAGTTTTGGAGACCCAGTACTTC. The chain combines TRBV11-2 with TRBJ2-5; 9 positions agree with TRBD2. Unmatched junction bases numbered 8, after V lost 1 base and J lost 5 bases. In germline, CDR1 is SGHAT, CDR2 FQNNGV. The CDR3 has 16 residues.